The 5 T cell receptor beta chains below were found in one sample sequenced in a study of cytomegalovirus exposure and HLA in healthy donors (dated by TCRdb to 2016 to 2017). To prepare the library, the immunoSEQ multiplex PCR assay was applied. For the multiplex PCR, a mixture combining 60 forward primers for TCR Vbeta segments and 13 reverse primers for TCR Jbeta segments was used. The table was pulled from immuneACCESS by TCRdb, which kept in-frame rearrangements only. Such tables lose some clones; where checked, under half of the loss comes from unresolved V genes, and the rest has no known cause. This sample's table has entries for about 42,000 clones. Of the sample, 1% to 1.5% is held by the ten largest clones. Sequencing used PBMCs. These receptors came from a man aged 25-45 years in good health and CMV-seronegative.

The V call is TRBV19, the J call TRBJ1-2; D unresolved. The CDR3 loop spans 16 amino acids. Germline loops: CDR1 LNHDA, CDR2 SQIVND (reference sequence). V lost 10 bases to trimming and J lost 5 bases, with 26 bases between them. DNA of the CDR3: TGTGCCACTGGACCGATTATCCCGGGTCCGGGATATGGCTACACCTTC. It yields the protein CATGPIIPGPGYGYTF.

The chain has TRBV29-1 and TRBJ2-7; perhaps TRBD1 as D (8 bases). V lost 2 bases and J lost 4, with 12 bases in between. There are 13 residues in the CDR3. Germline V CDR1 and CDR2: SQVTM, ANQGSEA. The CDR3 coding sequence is TGCAGCGTTGAAACAGGGGGGGAATACGAGCAGTACTTC. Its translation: CSVETGGEYEQYF.

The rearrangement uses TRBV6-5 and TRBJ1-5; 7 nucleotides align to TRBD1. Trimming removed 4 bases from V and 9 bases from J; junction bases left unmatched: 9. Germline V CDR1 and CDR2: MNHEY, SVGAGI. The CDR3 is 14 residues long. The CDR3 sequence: CASSSEGGGRPQHF. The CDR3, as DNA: TGTGCCAGCAGTTCTGAAGGGGGCGGGCGGCCCCAGCATTTT.

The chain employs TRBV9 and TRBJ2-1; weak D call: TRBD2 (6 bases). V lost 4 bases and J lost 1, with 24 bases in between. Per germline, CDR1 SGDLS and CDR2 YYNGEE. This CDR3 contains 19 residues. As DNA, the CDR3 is TGTGCCAGCAGCTCCCGGGCGGGACTTCGTTCTCAATCCTACAATGAGCAGTTCTTC. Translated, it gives CASSSRAGLRSQSYNEQFF.

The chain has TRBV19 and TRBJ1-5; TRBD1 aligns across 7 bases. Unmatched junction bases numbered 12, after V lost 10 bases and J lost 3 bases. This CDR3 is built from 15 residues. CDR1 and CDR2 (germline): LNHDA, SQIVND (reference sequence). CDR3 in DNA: TGTGCCACACAATCGACAGGGAACCCCAATCAGCCCCAGCATTTT. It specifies CATQSTGNPNQPQHF.